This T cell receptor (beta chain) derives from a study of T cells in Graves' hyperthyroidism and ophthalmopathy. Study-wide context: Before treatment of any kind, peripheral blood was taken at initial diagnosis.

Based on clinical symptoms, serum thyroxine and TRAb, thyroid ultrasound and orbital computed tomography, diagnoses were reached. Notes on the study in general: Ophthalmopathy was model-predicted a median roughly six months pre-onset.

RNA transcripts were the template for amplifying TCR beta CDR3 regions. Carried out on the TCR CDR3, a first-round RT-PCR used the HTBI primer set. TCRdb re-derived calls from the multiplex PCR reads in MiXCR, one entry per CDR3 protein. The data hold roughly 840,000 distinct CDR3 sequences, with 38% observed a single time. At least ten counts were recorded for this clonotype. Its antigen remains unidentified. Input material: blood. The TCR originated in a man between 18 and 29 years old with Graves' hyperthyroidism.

CDR3 nucleotide sequence: TGCAGCGCCTCGGGGGGCGGAGAGACCCAGTACTTC. Translating gives CSASGGGETQYF. The chain combines TRBV20-1 with TRBJ2-5, with a tentative D call TRBD2 (7 bases). The CDR3 sequence is 12 residues long. Germline CDR1 is DFQATT and CDR2 is SNEGSKA (reference sequence).